The 32 T cell receptor beta chains listed next were all sequenced from one sample in a study of T cells in tuberculosis. Assay used: immunoSEQ multiplex PCR; TCRdb lists only in-frame clones, some missing. The sample gives about 34,000 clones, 80% to 95% of which show up once; roughly 10% is in the top ten. Time point given: new active TB diagnosis, blood taken before or within 7 days of starting treatment. Here the sequenced sample was PBMCs, taken at tuberculosis diagnosis. All receptors derive from an adult with tuberculosis.

CDR3 sequence: CASSLDPDTGELFF. The CDR3 DNA sequence: TGCGCCAGCAGCTTGGATCCGGACACCGGGGAGCTGTTTTTT. The chain recombines TRBV5-1 with TRBJ2-2; no clear D gene. Germline loops: CDR1 SGHRS, CDR2 YFSETQ. Between the trimmed V and J ends, which lost 0 bases and 3 bases, there was a span of 6 bases. This CDR3 spans 14 amino acids.

This clone was recorded only once. The chain employs TRBV5-6 and TRBJ2-1; 8 bases are shared with TRBD1. The CDR3 contains 15 residues. Germline assignment: CDR1 SGHDT and CDR2 YYEEEE. V trimming: 4 bases; J trimming: 2 bases; junction bases outside the gene matches: 5. CDR3 in DNA: TGTGCCAGCAGCCCCAGGGGGCGCGCCTACAATGAGCAGTTCTTC. This codes for CASSPRGRAYNEQFF.

The chain joins TRBV11-2 to TRBJ2-5; TRBD1 is a possible D gene (5 bases). The CDR3 is 16 residues long. Trimming took 4 bases from V and 3 from J, leaving 18 bases between them. The germline V gene has CDR1 SGHAT and CDR2 FQNNGV. CDR3 nucleotide sequence: TGTGCCAGCAGCTCCCACTGGGGCCTCCAGGAAGAGACCCAGTACTTC. Its protein product is CASSSHWGLQEETQYF.

This sequence joins TRBV19 and TRBJ2-1; 14 bases map to TRBD2. The germline V gene has CDR1 LNHDA and CDR2 SQIVND (reference sequence). This CDR3 comprises 15 residues. V shed 3 bases and J 8 bases; nucleotides not matched to a gene: 3. CDR3 in DNA: TGTGCCAGTAGTATGGGGACTAGCGGGAGTGATGAGCAGTTCTTC. Amino acid sequence: CASSMGTSGSDEQFF.

This sequence joins TRBV7-8 and TRBJ1-3; perhaps TRBD1 as D (6 bases). Germline loops: CDR1 SGHVS, CDR2 FQNEAQ. This CDR3 region has 15 residues. The V gene lost 6 bases and the J gene lost 0 bases, with 12 bases spanning the gap. CDR3 protein: CASSSDRASGNTIYF. The CDR3, as DNA: TGTGCCAGCAGTTCGGACAGAGCCTCTGGAAACACCATATATTTT.

The J gene is TRBJ2-7, the V gene TRBV2, with D possibly TRBD1 on 6 matching bases. Trimming took 6 bases from V and 7 from J, leaving 10 bases between them. The CDR3 has 11 residues. Germline V CDR1 and CDR2: SNHLY, FYNNEI. The CDR3 sequence is CASRGALEQYF. The CDR3 DNA follows: TGTGCCAGCAGGGGGGCTTTAGAGCAGTACTTC.

The CDR3 nucleotides read TGTGCCAGCAGACCCGTGGACAGGGGTGGCGAGACCCAGTACTTC. This sequence encodes CASRPVDRGGETQYF. The chain recombines TRBV6-6 with TRBJ2-5, with 9 bases fitting TRBD1. The germline CDR1 and CDR2 sequences are MNHNY and SVGAGI (reference sequence). The V and J ends lost 6 bases and 5 bases, in that order; junction bases with no gene match: 10. This CDR3 has 15 residues.

This chain joins TRBV11-2 and TRBJ2-5; 7 bases agree with TRBD2. Trimming cost V 3 bases and J 4 bases; bases outside gene matches: 2. CDR3 length: 13 amino acids. The germline V gene has CDR1 SGHAT and CDR2 FQNNGV. Written as DNA, the CDR3 is TGTGCCAGCAGCTTGGGCGGGGGAGAGACCCAGTACTTC. Protein sequence: CASSLGGGETQYF.

The gene calls are TRBV19 and TRBJ2-2; D is unclear. Germline V lookup: CDR1 LNHDA, CDR2 SQIVND (reference sequence). Deletions cut 6 bases from V and 1 base from J, with 12 bases between. CDR3 length equals 15 residues. CDR3 sequence: CASRILALNTGELFF. The CDR3 DNA reads TGTGCCAGTAGGATCTTGGCCCTGAACACCGGGGAGCTGTTTTTT.

V usage is TRBV6-6 and J usage is TRBJ2-7; D gene unclear. The germline gives CDR1 MNHNY, CDR2 SVGAGI (reference sequence). This CDR3 spans 12 amino acids. V dropped 6 bases and J dropped 5 bases, with 11 bases sitting between them. Here the CDR3 reads CASRPSQDEQYF. DNA for the CDR3: TGTGCCAGCAGGCCCTCCCAGGACGAGCAGTACTTC.

The chain has TRBV6-1 and TRBJ2-7, with 10 bases aligning to TRBD1. This CDR3 contains 14 residues. V lost 4 bases to trimming and J lost 5 bases; unmatched junction nucleotides: 5. Per germline, CDR1 MNHNS and CDR2 SASEGT. The CDR3 DNA is TGTGCCAGCAGTGGCCGACAGGGGGCTGACGAGCAGTACTTC. Translation: CASSGRQGADEQYF.

V and J are TRBV6-5 and TRBJ1-1; 10 bases match TRBD1. The V and J ends lost 4 bases and 12 bases, in that order; junction bases with no gene match: 2. Germline loops: CDR1 MNHEY, CDR2 SVGAGI. This CDR3 spans 11 amino acids. This CDR3 is CASSSGQGSFF. The CDR3 region has the DNA TGTGCCAGCAGTTCGGGACAGGGGTCTTTCTTT.

V usage is TRBV6-5 and J usage is TRBJ2-7; 11 nucleotides align to TRBD2. The CDR3 runs 15 residues. V was clipped by 5 bases and J by 3 bases; unmatched bases: 6. Germline values: CDR1 MNHEY, CDR2 SVGAGI. The chain's CDR3 is CASSRDGTSGYEQYF. CDR3 nucleotide sequence: TGTGCCAGCAGTAGGGATGGGACTAGCGGCTACGAGCAGTACTTC.

This chain joins TRBV19 and TRBJ1-1, with D tentatively TRBD1 (5 bases). This CDR3 has 17 amino acids. The germline V and J ends were trimmed by 1 base and 0 bases, with 15 bases remaining between them. Germline V lookup: CDR1 LNHDA, CDR2 SQIVND (reference sequence). CDR3 region: CASSIVSRATVNTEAFF. For the CDR3, the DNA is TGTGCCAGTAGTATAGTATCCAGGGCGACGGTGAACACTGAAGCTTTCTTT. The complete variable domain, with remaining parts taken from reference TRBV19 and TRBJ1-1, reads DGGITQSPKYLFRKEGQNVTLSCEQNLNHDAMYWYRQDPGQGLRLIYYSQIVNDFQKGDIAEGYSVSREKKESFPLTVTSAQKNPTAFYLCASSIVSRATVNTEAFFGQGTRLTVV.

This clone was counted a single time. In DNA form, the CDR3 reads TGTGCCAGCAGCTTGGAGGCGGGCTCTGGAAACACCATATATTTT. It is translated as CASSLEAGSGNTIYF. The rearrangement uses TRBV5-6 and TRBJ1-3; no reliable D call. Per germline, CDR1 SGHDT and CDR2 YYEEEE. This CDR3 spans 15 amino acids. The germline V and J ends were trimmed by 0 bases and 0 bases, with 7 bases remaining between them.

V and J are TRBV6-5 and TRBJ2-7; the D is unclear. The CDR3 length is 15 residues. Germline CDR1 is MNHEY and CDR2 is SVGAGI. With 4 bases removed from V and 6 bases from J, the gap between germline ends came to 19 bases. DNA for the CDR3: TGTGCCAGCAGTTCGTTTTTTAGCCCCCGCTCCGAGCAGTACTTC. This codes for CASSSFFSPRSEQYF.

The V and J genes are TRBV4-1 and TRBJ2-6, with 9 bases identical to TRBD1. Germline CDR1 MGHRA, CDR2 YSYEKL. J was trimmed by 1 base and V by 2 bases; bases with no gene match: 9. The CDR3 sequence is 19 residues long. DNA for the CDR3: TGCGCCAGCAGCCAACCCCCGGGACAGGGTTTTTCTGGGGCCAACGTCCTGACTTTC. Translation: CASSQPPGQGFSGANVLTF.

J is TRBJ2-1 and V is TRBV20-1, with D possibly being TRBD1 (6 bases). There are 11 residues in the CDR3. V was cut by 4 bases and J by 11 bases, with 12 bases left in between. The germline gives CDR1 DFQATT, CDR2 SNEGSKA (reference sequence). In nucleotides, the CDR3 is TGCAGTGCTACGACAGGCTATCAGCAGTTCTTC. Encoded protein: CSATTGYQQFF.

The J gene is TRBJ2-1, the V gene TRBV7-3, with D possibly being TRBD1 (5 bases). V was clipped by 5 bases and J by 0 bases, with 11 bases between them. The CDR3 sequence is 15 residues long. Germline values: CDR1 SGHTA, CDR2 FQGTGA. The CDR3 nucleotides read TGTGCCAGCAGCCCCAGGGATAGCTCCTACAATGAGCAGTTCTTC. Amino acid sequence: CASSPRDSSYNEQFF.

This chain joins TRBV2 and TRBJ2-4; D is perhaps TRBD2 (5 bases). The V end lost 4 bases, the J end lost 7 bases, and 14 bases lay between the germline ends. Germline V gives CDR1 SNHLY, CDR2 FYNNEI. This CDR3 is built from 14 residues. CDR3 sequence reads: CASSVRLLANIQYF. The CDR3 DNA reads TGTGCCAGCAGTGTGCGACTATTGGCGAACATTCAGTACTTC.

The CDR3 bases are TGTGCCAGCAGCTTAGCTCGGGACTGGAGCTCCTACGAGCAGTACTTC. Translated, it gives CASSLARDWSSYEQYF. V and J are TRBV11-2 and TRBJ2-7, with D possibly TRBD2 on 6 matching bases. Trimming left V 1 base short and J 0 bases short, with 13 bases between. CDR3 length equals 16 residues. Germline CDR1 is SGHAT and CDR2 is FQNNGV.

This clone came up a few times. The chain joins TRBV7-6 to TRBJ1-1; the D is unclear. Trimming pared 2 bases from V and 2 bases from J, leaving 15 bases between. The germline V gene encodes CDR1 SGHVS and CDR2 FNYEAQ. The CDR3 is 16 residues long. The CDR3 nucleotides read TGTGCCAGCAGCTTATCAGGTGGCACGGTAAACACTGAAGCTTTCTTT. This translates into CASSLSGGTVNTEAFF.

This rearrangement joins TRBV14 to TRBJ2-2; TRBD1 might be the D (5 bases). The CDR3 is 18 amino acids. CDR1 SGHDN and CDR2 FVKESK come from the germline V gene. V was cut by 5 bases and J by 0 bases, with 19 bases left in between. The CDR3 DNA sequence: TGTGCCAGCAGCGTGACGCTGGGGCATTGGACGAACACCGGGGAGCTGTTTTTT. Translation: CASSVTLGHWTNTGELFF.

V is TRBV5-4 and J is TRBJ2-7; maybe TRBD2 (6 bases). CDR3 size: 15 residues. The V gene's germline CDR1 is SGHNT and CDR2 YYREEE (reference sequence). Trimming took off 0 bases at V and 0 bases at J, with 10 bases between the two ends. The CDR3: CASSLGLVGSYEQYF. CDR3 DNA: TGTGCCAGCAGCTTGGGACTAGTCGGCTCCTACGAGCAGTACTTC. The variable domain in full, with the rest retrieved from reference TRBV5-4 and TRBJ2-7, is ETGVTQSPTHLIKTRGQQVTLRCSSQSGHNTVSWYQQALGQGPQFIFQYYREEENGRGNFPPRFSGLQFPNYSSELNVNALELDDSALYLCASSLGLVGSYEQYFGPGTRLTVT.

The V gene is TRBV5-1, the J gene TRBJ2-3, with 8 nucleotides matching TRBD2. V shed 0 bases, J shed 2 bases, and the junction held 8 bases outside the gene matches. The CDR3 is made up of 17 amino acids. Germline lookup yields CDR1 SGHRS and CDR2 YFSETQ. The CDR3 sequence is CASSLVSGGPYTDTQYF. In DNA form, the CDR3 reads TGCGCCAGCAGCTTGGTCAGCGGGGGACCTTACACAGATACGCAGTATTTT.

This clone was picked up a small number of times. The chain recombines TRBV5-4 with TRBJ2-5; D perhaps matches TRBD2 (5 bases). CDR1 is SGHNT and CDR2 is YYREEE in the germline V gene (reference sequence). The CDR3 runs to 15 residues. V was shortened by 2 bases and J by 5 bases, with 16 bases between the two germline ends. The CDR3 loop reads CASSLSLAPGETQYF. The CDR3, as DNA: TGTGCCAGCAGCTTATCGCTAGCCCCCGGGGAGACCCAGTACTTC. Variable domain in full (rest from reference TRBV5-4 and TRBJ2-5): ETGVTQSPTHLIKTRGQQVTLRCSSQSGHNTVSWYQQALGQGPQFIFQYYREEENGRGNFPPRFSGLQFPNYSSELNVNALELDDSALYLCASSLSLAPGETQYFGPGTRLLVL.

The gene calls are TRBV2 and TRBJ1-5, with a possible D match to TRBD1 (5 bases). This CDR3 has 14 amino acids. Germline CDR1 SNHLY, CDR2 FYNNEI. Trimming cost V 5 bases and J 5 bases, with 13 bases left between them. DNA of the CDR3: TGTGCCAGCAGTCGACAGTTAGAATATCAGCCCCAGCATTTT. This encodes CASSRQLEYQPQHF.

This clone was counted once. The chain joins TRBV7-8 to TRBJ2-5, with 10 bases matching TRBD2. Germline loops: CDR1 SGHVS, CDR2 FQNEAQ. This CDR3 region has 17 residues. V shed 2 bases, J shed 7 bases, and the junction held 13 bases outside the gene matches. The DNA of the CDR3 is TGTGCCAGCAGCTTACGGAGGCGAGCGGGGGGGCACGGGACCCAGTACTTC. It encodes CASSLRRRAGGHGTQYF.

The chain links TRBV6-4 to TRBJ1-5; the match to TRBD1 covers 10 bases. The V gene's germline CDR1 is MRHNA and CDR2 SNTAGT. J lost 4 bases, V lost 6 bases, and 6 bases had no gene match. CDR3 length: 15 amino acids. The CDR3 DNA sequence: TGTGCCAGCAGGGGACAGGGGATGTGGAATCAGCCCCAGCATTTT. Translated: CASRGQGMWNQPQHF.

The chain uses TRBV10-2 and TRBJ2-3; 8 bases are shared with TRBD1. In germline, CDR1 is WSHSY, CDR2 SAAADI. This CDR3 is 15 amino acids long. The ends lost 2 bases at V and 1 base at J; junction bases unmatched: 2. The CDR3 DNA is TGCGCCAGCAGTGAGCAGGGGGCCCGCACAGATACGCAGTATTTT. Its translation: CASSEQGARTDTQYF.

Only one count was recorded for this clone. V is TRBV4-1 and J is TRBJ2-1; 9 nucleotides line up with TRBD2. CDR1 is MGHRA and CDR2 is YSYEKL in the germline V gene. The CDR3 has 15 residues. The V gene end was trimmed by 1 base and the J gene end by 4 bases; junction bases not matched to a gene: 2. The CDR3: CASSQALAGYNEQFF. CDR3 DNA sequence: TGCGCCAGCAGCCAAGCCCTAGCGGGGTACAATGAGCAGTTCTTC.

This sequence joins TRBV7-2 and TRBJ1-1; D gene uncertain. Germline V gene data show CDR1 as SGHTA and CDR2 as FQGNSA. The CDR3 runs to 14 residues. The germline V and J ends were trimmed by 1 base and 4 bases, with 10 bases remaining between them. CDR3 residues: CASSLVMGSTEAFF. Here the CDR3 DNA reads TGTGCCAGCAGCTTAGTGATGGGGAGCACTGAAGCTTTCTTT.